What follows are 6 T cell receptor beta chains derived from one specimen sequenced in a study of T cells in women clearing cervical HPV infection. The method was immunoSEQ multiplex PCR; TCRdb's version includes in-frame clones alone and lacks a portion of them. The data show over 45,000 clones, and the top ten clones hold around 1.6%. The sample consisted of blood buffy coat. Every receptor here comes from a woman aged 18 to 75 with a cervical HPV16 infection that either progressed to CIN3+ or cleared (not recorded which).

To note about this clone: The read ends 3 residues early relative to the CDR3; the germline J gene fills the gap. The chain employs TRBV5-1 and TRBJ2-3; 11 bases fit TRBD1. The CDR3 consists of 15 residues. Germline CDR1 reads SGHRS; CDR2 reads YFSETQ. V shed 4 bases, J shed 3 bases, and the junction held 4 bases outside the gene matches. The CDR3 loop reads CASSLGTGGTDTQYF. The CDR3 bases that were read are TGCGCCAGCAGCCTCGGGACAGGGGGGACAGATACG.

Here the CDR3 reads CASSLALTSGGLYNEQFF. The covered CDR3 bases are TGCGCCAGCAGCTTGGCCTTGACTAGCGGGGGGCTTTACAATGAG. V usage is TRBV5-1 and J usage is TRBJ2-1, with 13 bases aligning to TRBD2. The DNA ends 3 residues before the CDR3 does, and the rest of the CDR3 is filled in from the germline J gene. This CDR3 region has 18 residues. V lost 0 bases and J lost 4; bases outside the gene matches: 7. CDR1 SGHRS and CDR2 YFSETQ come from the germline V gene.

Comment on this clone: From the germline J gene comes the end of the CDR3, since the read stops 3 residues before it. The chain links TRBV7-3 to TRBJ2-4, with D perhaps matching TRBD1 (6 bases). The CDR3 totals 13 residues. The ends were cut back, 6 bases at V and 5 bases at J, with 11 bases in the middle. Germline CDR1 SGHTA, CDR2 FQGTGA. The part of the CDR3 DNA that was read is TGTGCCAGCAGGGAGCAGGGGCAAAACATT. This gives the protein CASREQGQNI. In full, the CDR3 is CASREQGQNIQYF.

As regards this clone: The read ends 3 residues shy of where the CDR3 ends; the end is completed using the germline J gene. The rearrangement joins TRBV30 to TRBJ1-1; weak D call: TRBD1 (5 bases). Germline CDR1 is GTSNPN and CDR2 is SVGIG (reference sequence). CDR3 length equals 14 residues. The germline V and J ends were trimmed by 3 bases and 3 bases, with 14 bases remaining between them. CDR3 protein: CAWRAGRRDTEAFF. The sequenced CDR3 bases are TGTGCCTGGAGAGCAGGACGCAGGGACACTGAA. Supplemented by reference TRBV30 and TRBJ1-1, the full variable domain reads SQTIHQWPATLVQPVGSPLSLECTVEGTSNPNLYWYRQAAGRGLQLLFYSVGIGQISSEVPQNLSASRPQDRQFILSSKKLLLSDSGFYLCAWRAGRRDTEAFFGQGTRLTVV.

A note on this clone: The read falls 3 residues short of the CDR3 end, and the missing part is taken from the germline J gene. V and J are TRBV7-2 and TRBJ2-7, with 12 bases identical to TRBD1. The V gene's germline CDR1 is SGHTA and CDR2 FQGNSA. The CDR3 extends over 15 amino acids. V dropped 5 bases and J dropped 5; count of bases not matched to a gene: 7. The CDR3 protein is CASSGRGTGGNEQYF. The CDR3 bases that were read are TGTGCCAGCAGCGGAAGGGGGACAGGGGGCAACGAG.

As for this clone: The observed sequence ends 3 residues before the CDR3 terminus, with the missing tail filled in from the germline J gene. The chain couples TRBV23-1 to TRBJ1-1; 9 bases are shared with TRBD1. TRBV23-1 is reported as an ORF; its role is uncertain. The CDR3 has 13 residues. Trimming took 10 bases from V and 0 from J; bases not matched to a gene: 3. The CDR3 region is CAINRGLNTEAFF. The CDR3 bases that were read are TGCGCCATAAACAGGGGGCTGAACACTGAA.